Listed below are T cell receptor beta chains from one sample, sequenced in a study of CD8+CD57+ T cells in acquired aplastic anemia. TCRdb reanalysed the reads using MiXCR and keeps one entry per CDR3 protein. The sample comprises under 200,000 distinct CDR3 sequences, 70% to 80% of which are singletons, and about 50% rests with the top ten. Sequencing was performed on sorted CD4+, CD8+, or CD8+CD57+ T cells (not recorded which) from PBMCs. All receptors derive from a human donor with aplastic anemia. The CDR3 runs from the conserved cysteine through the conserved F or W. Fields, in order: J gene, D gene, clone size, V gene, CDR3 protein, CDR3 DNA. The D gene is left open where the match is weak. The size field is filled for only some rows; it gives once, few, many or a size class.

TRBJ2-7	NA	NA	TRBV9	CASSVSQVGAYEQYF	TGTGCCAGCAGCGTATCCCAGGTTGGCGCCTACGAGCAGTACTTC
TRBJ2-5	NA	NA	TRBV19	CASSMVLAETQYF	TGTGCCAGTAGTATGGTACTCGCGGAGACCCAGTACTTC
TRBJ1-1	NA	NA	TRBV2	CAGKGGMNTEAFF	TGTGCCGGGAAGGGTGGAATGAACACTGAAGCTTTCTTT
TRBJ2-7	NA	NA	TRBV5-1	CASSFGGTGGSSREQYF	TGCGCCAGCAGCTTCGGGGGGACAGGTGGGTCCTCTAGGGAGCAGTACTTC
TRBJ2-3	TRBD2	once	TRBV7-9	CASSLVGLATQYF	TGTGCCAGCAGCTTAGTCGGACTAGCAACGCAGTATTTT
TRBJ1-6	NA	NA	TRBV7-8	CASTHRGPDLPLHF	TGTGCCAGTACCCATCGGGGGCCCGATTTACCCCTCCACTTT
TRBJ2-1	TRBD2	NA	TRBV20-1	CSARLPRGDYNEQFF	TGCAGTGCCCGACTACCGCGGGGGGACTACAATGAGCAGTTCTTC
TRBJ2-5	NA	many	TRBV27	CAALGKYF	TGTGCCGCCCTTGGAAAGTACTTC
TRBJ2-1	TRBD2	NA	TRBV24-1	CASSLFSSGKNEQFF	TGTGCCAGCAGTTTATTTTCTAGCGGGAAAAATGAGCAGTTCTTC
TRBJ2-5	NA	NA	TRBV19	CASPGGAPQETQYF	TGTGCCAGCCCCGGAGGAGCCCCTCAAGAGACCCAGTACTTC
TRBJ2-4	NA	NA	TRBV7-9	CASSLSHLAKNIQYF	TGTGCCAGCAGCTTGTCCCACCTAGCCAAAAACATTCAGTACTTC
TRBJ2-1	TRBD1	NA	TRBV9	CASSVSGQGIYNEQFF	TGTGCCAGCAGCGTCTCCGGACAGGGAATCTACAATGAGCAGTTCTTC
TRBJ2-7	TRBD1	NA	TRBV29-1	CSVVGDRVSYEQYF	TGCAGCGTTGTGGGGGACAGGGTTTCCTACGAGCAGTACTTC
TRBJ1-1	NA	NA	TRBV2	CASSGTLEAFF	TGTGCCAGCAGTGGGACCCTGGAAGCTTTCTTT
TRBJ1-2	NA	NA	TRBV10-3	CAISDGQVNYGYTF	TGTGCCATCAGTGACGGGCAGGTTAACTATGGCTACACCTTC
TRBJ2-1	NA	NA	TRBV16	CASSPHQEGLSSYNEQFF	TGTGCCAGCAGCCCCCATCAGGAGGGGTTAAGCTCCTACAATGAGCAGTTCTTC
TRBJ2-7	NA	NA	TRBV5-5	CASSLGQMSYEQHF	TGTGCCAGCAGCTTAGGTCAGATGTCCTACGAGCAGCACTTC
TRBJ1-1	NA	NA	TRBV7-3	CASSLEGSLRNTEAFF	TGTGCCAGCAGCTTAGAGGGCAGCTTGAGGAACACTGAAGCTTTCTTT
TRBJ1-2	NA	many	TRBV15	CATSTEISDLNYGYTF	TGTGCCACCAGCACCGAGATTTCTGACCTTAACTATGGCTACACCTTC
TRBJ1-1	NA	NA	TRBV7-9	CASSRKGMGSTEAFF	TGTGCCAGCAGCAGAAAGGGCATGGGGAGCACTGAAGCTTTCTTT
TRBJ1-2	NA	NA	TRBV12-3/TRBV12-4	CASSPGGGSGGYTF	TGTGCCAGCAGTCCTGGGGGAGGGTCAGGAGGCTACACCTTC
TRBJ2-3	NA	NA	TRBV20-1	CSARWSLSGPSTDTQYF	TGCAGTGCTAGATGGTCTTTGTCGGGACCTAGCACAGATACGCAGTATTTT
TRBJ2-5	TRBD2	NA	TRBV20-1	CSARSGLEQETQYF	TGCAGTGCTAGATCAGGACTAGAGCAAGAGACCCAGTACTTC
TRBJ2-7	NA	NA	TRBV20-1	CSAPTSQIGYEQYF	TGCAGTGCTCCGACCTCCCAAATCGGCTACGAGCAGTACTTC
TRBJ1-3	NA	NA	TRBV29-1	CSVAAGNTIYF	TGCAGCGTTGCAGCTGGAAACACCATATATTTT
TRBJ2-2	TRBD1	few	TRBV6-4	CASSGNPQGEYTGELFF	TGTGCCAGCAGTGGCAACCCTCAGGGGGAGTACACCGGGGAGCTGTTTTTT
TRBJ1-2	NA	NA	TRBV10-3	CAIGTPASF	TGTGCCATCGGAACCCCTGCCTCCTTC
TRBJ1-5	NA	NA	TRBV24-1	CATSDFSGTNQPQHF	TGTGCCACCAGTGATTTTTCAGGCACTAATCAGCCCCAGCATTTT
TRBJ1-1	NA	NA	TRBV20-1	CSASSSGAMNTEAFF	TGCAGTGCTAGTTCCTCAGGTGCAATGAACACTGAAGCTTTCTTT
TRBJ2-5	NA	few	TRBV2	CASSEVQAGWETQYF	TGTGCCAGCAGTGAAGTCCAGGCAGGGTGGGAGACCCAGTACTTC
TRBJ2-1	NA	few	TRBV7-9	CASSSEQGQFF	TGTGCCAGCAGCTCAGAACAGGGGCAGTTCTTC
TRBJ2-3	NA	many	TRBV3-1	CASSQVGPLGTDTQYF	TGTGCCAGCAGCCAGGTCGGTCCCCTCGGCACAGATACGCAGTATTTT
TRBJ2-1	TRBD2	NA	TRBV29-1	CSVASGVDNEQFF	TGCAGCGTTGCCAGCGGGGTTGACAATGAGCAGTTCTTC
TRBJ1-6	TRBD1	NA	TRBV6-4	CASSEGTGNSPLHF	TGTGCCAGCAGTGAGGGGACAGGAAATTCACCCCTCCACTTT
TRBJ1-3	NA	NA	TRBV10-3	CAISESGWDSGNTIYF	TGTGCCATCAGTGAGTCTGGGTGGGACTCTGGAAACACCATATATTTT
TRBJ2-7	NA	NA	TRBV10-3	CAISESKPPGGHYEQYF	TGTGCCATCAGTGAGTCGAAGCCCCCGGGGGGCCACTACGAGCAGTACTTC
TRBJ1-2	NA	NA	TRBV19	CASSIQAGAYGYTF	TGTGCCAGTAGTATCCAAGCAGGGGCCTATGGCTACACCTTC
TRBJ2-3	TRBD2	NA	TRBV10-2	CASSGASGSPTDTQYF	TGCGCCAGCAGTGGGGCTAGCGGGAGTCCCACAGATACGCAGTATTTT
TRBJ2-5	TRBD1	many	TRBV11-2	CASSPDRATQYF	TGTGCCAGCAGTCCGGACAGGGCGACCCAGTACTTC
TRBJ2-3	TRBD2	once	TRBV24-1	CATKGLASDTQYF	TGTGCCACAAAGGGACTAGCGTCAGATACGCAGTATTTT
TRBJ2-3	TRBD2	NA	TRBV10-1	CASSETGGAGDTQYF	TGCGCCAGCAGTGAGACCGGGGGGGCGGGAGATACGCAGTATTTT
TRBJ2-7	TRBD1	few	TRBV7-8	CASSSDRRYEQYF	TGTGCCAGCAGTTCGGACAGGAGGTACGAGCAGTACTTC
TRBJ1-1	TRBD1	NA	TRBV7-3	CASSLGGVNTEAFF	TGTGCCAGCAGCCTAGGGGGCGTTAACACTGAAGCTTTCTTT
TRBJ2-1	TRBD2	NA	TRBV5-1	CASSTAGSSYNEQFF	TGCGCCAGCAGTACAGCGGGATCATCCTACAATGAGCAGTTCTTC
TRBJ2-7	TRBD1	few	TRBV2	CASSRGGGIDEQYF	TGTGCCAGCAGTAGAGGGGGCGGAATCGACGAGCAGTACTTC
TRBJ2-3	NA	NA	TRBV24-1	CATSDPGTSSTDTQYF	TGTGCCACCAGTGATCCAGGGACGTCTAGCACAGATACGCAGTATTTT
TRBJ2-3	NA	once	TRBV7-9	CASSGGLDTQYF	TGTGCCAGCAGCGGGGGGCTGGATACGCAGTATTTT
TRBJ1-1	NA	NA	TRBV19	CASSIQDEAFF	TGTGCCAGTAGTATCCAAGATGAAGCTTTCTTT
TRBJ2-7	TRBD1	once	TRBV5-1	CASSGTGWNEQYF	TGTGCCAGCAGTGGGACAGGGTGGAACGAGCAGTACTTC
TRBJ2-1	TRBD2	NA	TRBV20-1	CSARTSGVGLEQFF	TGCAGTGCTAGGACTAGCGGGGTGGGTTTGGAGCAGTTCTTC
TRBJ2-7	NA	NA	TRBV14	CASSPRTDSYEQYF	TGTGCCAGCAGCCCTCGGACAGATTCCTACGAGCAGTACTTC
TRBJ1-1	NA	NA	TRBV11-2	CASSRTTATRAPEAFF	TGTGCCAGCAGTCGCACTACTGCGACACGGGCTCCTGAAGCTTTCTTT
TRBJ1-4	NA	NA	TRBV9	CASSVTPQATNEKLFF	TGTGCCAGCAGCGTAACACCACAGGCAACTAATGAAAAACTGTTTTTT
TRBJ1-2	NA	NA	TRBV14	CASVAQANYGYTF	TGTGCCAGCGTCGCACAGGCTAACTATGGCTACACCTTC